This passage covers 21 T cell receptor beta chains from one sample sequenced in a study of shared clonotypes between healthy human individuals. Produced via immunoSEQ multiplex PCR; TCRdb's table is partial and in-frame only. The repertoire holds approximately 2.4 million clones, with 90% to 97% as singletons. Source material: naive CD4+ T cells sorted from blood. Described subset: CD45RA+ positively selected. All receptors come from a man aged 18 to 29 in good health.

The V call is TRBV28, the J call TRBJ1-5; unclear D gene. V was trimmed by 2 bases and J by 10 bases, leaving 15 bases between them. CDR3 size: 14 residues. In germline, CDR1 is MDHEN, CDR2 SYDVKM. The CDR3 reads CASSLPPIIYPQHF. The CDR3 bases are TGTGCCAGCAGTTTACCTCCAATAATATATCCCCAGCATTTT.

This chain uses TRBV28 with TRBJ1-5; 7 bases are a match to TRBD1. Per germline, CDR1 MDHEN and CDR2 SYDVKM. The CDR3 is made up of 17 amino acids. The V gene end was trimmed by 8 bases and the J gene end by 4 bases; junction bases not matched to a gene: 17. For the CDR3, the DNA is TGTGCCAGCTGGGGAGCAACACGGACAGGATCTAATCAGCCCCAGCATTTT. The encoded protein is CASWGATRTGSNQPQHF.

J is TRBJ2-3 and V is TRBV10-3; D might be TRBD1 or TRBD2, each matching 5 bases. Germline CDR1 ENHRY, CDR2 SYGVKD. The CDR3 contains 16 residues. Trimming left V 0 bases short and J 0 bases short, with 10 bases between. The CDR3 bases are TGTGCCATCAGTGAGTCCTGGGGGACCAGCACAGATACGCAGTATTTT. Amino acids: CAISESWGTSTDTQYF.

The V call is TRBV18, the J call TRBJ2-3, with 10 bases lining up with TRBD2. This CDR3 has 20 residues. Germline V gene sequence: CDR1 KGHSH, CDR2 LQKENI. J lost 0 bases, V lost 0 bases, and 12 bases had no gene match. The CDR3 here is CASSPPVRLAGDRSTDTQYF. CDR3 coding DNA: TGTGCCAGCTCACCACCGGTTCGGCTAGCGGGAGACAGAAGCACAGATACGCAGTATTTT.

This sequence joins TRBV25-1 and TRBJ1-1; 10 nucleotides align to TRBD1. CDR3 size: 15 residues. Germline lookup yields CDR1 MGHDK and CDR2 SYGVNS. V trimming: 5 bases; J trimming: 1 base; junction bases outside the gene matches: 4. The CDR3 DNA reads TGTGCCAGCAGTCCCCGGGACAGGGGGAACACTGAAGCTTTCTTT. This codes for CASSPRDRGNTEAFF.

This clone occurred a few times. This CDR3 is also generated by other DNA sequences in the sample. The V gene is TRBV5-1, the J gene TRBJ1-6, with TRBD1 matching 9 bases. Germline CDR1 and CDR2: SGHRS and YFSETQ. Unmatched junction bases numbered 3, after V lost 4 bases and J lost 7 bases. CDR3 length: 14 amino acids. DNA for the CDR3: TGCGCCAGCAGCGAGGGACAGGGAAATTCACCCCTCCACTTT. Translation: CASSEGQGNSPLHF.

The V and J genes are TRBV5-1 and TRBJ1-3; D is undetermined. CDR1 and CDR2 (germline): SGHRS, YFSETQ. The CDR3 has 15 amino acids. The V end lost 0 bases, the J end lost 0 bases, and 7 bases lay between the germline ends. In DNA, the CDR3 is TGCGCCAGCAGCTTGGGGGATAACTCTGGAAACACCATATATTTT. Translating gives CASSLGDNSGNTIYF.

The chain joins TRBV2 to TRBJ1-5; tentatively, D is TRBD1 (5 bases). CDR3 length: 15 residues. Germline V gene sequence: CDR1 SNHLY, CDR2 FYNNEI. V lost 0 bases and J lost 6, with 12 bases in between. The CDR3: CASSEAQGGAQPQHF. The CDR3 nucleotides are TGTGCCAGCAGTGAAGCCCAGGGTGGAGCTCAGCCCCAGCATTTT.

This clone has a single count. The V and J genes are TRBV25-1 and TRBJ2-7, with 9 bases identical to TRBD2. V lost 2 bases, J lost 11 bases, and 1 base stayed unmatched. CDR3 length equals 11 residues. Germline V gene data show CDR1 as MGHDK and CDR2 as SYGVNS. CDR3 sequence reads: CASSEGGREYF. The CDR3 coding sequence is TGTGCCAGCAGTGAAGGCGGGAGGGAGTACTTC.

DNA for the CDR3: TGTGCCAGCCGTAAGTCGGCTGGCGGGACCCAGTACTTC. It yields the protein CASRKSAGGTQYF. The chain combines TRBV27 with TRBJ2-5; D is unresolved. This CDR3 region has 13 residues. V was trimmed by 8 bases and J by 7 bases, leaving 17 bases between them. Germline V gene sequence: CDR1 MNHEY, CDR2 SMNVEV (reference sequence).

The chain employs TRBV28 and TRBJ1-4; D gene uncertain. The CDR3 extends over 15 amino acids. Deletions cut 3 bases from V and 0 bases from J, with 8 bases between. Germline values: CDR1 MDHEN, CDR2 SYDVKM. The CDR3 DNA sequence: TGTGCCAGCAGTTTGACCCAGGCAACTAATGAAAAACTGTTTTTT. As protein: CASSLTQATNEKLFF.

In this sample, this clone turned up once. The gene calls are TRBV5-1 and TRBJ1-1, with 8 bases fitting TRBD1. CDR3 length equals 14 residues. Germline lookup yields CDR1 SGHRS and CDR2 YFSETQ. The trim removed 4 bases at V and 3 bases at J, leaving 5 bases unmatched. The CDR3 nucleotides are TGCGCCAGCAGCCCAGGGGGCTCGGACACTGAAGCTTTCTTT. It yields the protein CASSPGGSDTEAFF.

V is TRBV6-1 and J is TRBJ1-5, with D tentatively TRBD1 (6 bases). This CDR3 is 17 amino acids long. CDR1 and CDR2 from the germline V gene are MNHNS and SASEGT. The V end was cut by 4 bases, the J end by 0 bases, with 16 bases between. The CDR3 region has the DNA TGTGCCAGCAGTGCGAATTCCAGGGGTTATAGCAATCAGCCCCAGCATTTT. Protein sequence: CASSANSRGYSNQPQHF.

The chain couples TRBV27 to TRBJ2-3, with D uncertain. Looked up from germline, CDR1 is MNHEY and CDR2 is SMNVEV (reference sequence). Trimming cost V 8 bases and J 7 bases, with 13 bases left between them. This CDR3 is 12 amino acids long. The chain's CDR3 is CASGLWDNTQYF. The CDR3 DNA is TGTGCCAGCGGCTTATGGGATAATACGCAGTATTTT.

Turning to this clone: Sequence at one end of the junction differs from germline and may be a read error. V gene TRBV7-7 combines with J gene TRBJ2-1, with 8 bases aligning to TRBD2. The CDR3 loop spans 13 amino acids. Germline CDR1 is SSHAT and CDR2 is FNYEAQ (reference sequence). The CDR3 DNA is TGTGCTAGCAGCTTAGGGACGGGGGGGCCGCAGTTCTTC. This encodes CASSLGTGGPQFF. Full variable domain (missing parts from reference TRBV7-7 and TRBJ2-1): GAGVSQSPRYKVTKRGQDVTLRCDPISSHATLYWYQQALGQGPEFLTYFNYEAQPDKSGLPSDRFSAERPEGSISTLTIQRTEQRDSAMYRCASSLGTGGPQFFGPGTRLTVL.

On this clone: The same CDR3 can be traced to other DNA sequences in this sample. The V gene is TRBV4-1, the J gene TRBJ2-7; TRBD1 agrees at 8 bases. Germline V CDR1 and CDR2: MGHRA, YSYEKL. The V gene end was trimmed by 5 bases and the J gene end by 2 bases; junction bases not matched to a gene: 2. This CDR3 has 13 residues. The CDR3 loop reads CASSGTGAYEQYF. The CDR3 DNA sequence: TGCGCCAGCAGCGGGACAGGCGCCTACGAGCAGTACTTC.

This chain joins TRBV28 and TRBJ2-7; 9 bases agree with TRBD2. The CDR3 is 15 amino acids. V was clipped by 8 bases and J by 2 bases; unmatched bases: 10. Germline loops: CDR1 MDHEN, CDR2 SYDVKM. CDR3 loop: CASGTSLGLAYEQYF. The CDR3, as DNA: TGTGCCAGCGGGACTAGCTTGGGACTGGCCTACGAGCAGTACTTC.

The V and J genes are TRBV30 and TRBJ1-4; D is perhaps TRBD1 (5 bases). Trimming removed 1 base at V and 8 bases at J, with 17 bases between. Per germline, CDR1 GTSNPN and CDR2 SVGIG (reference sequence). The CDR3 has 15 residues. This chain's CDR3 is CAWSDIGGSGEKLFF. In DNA, the CDR3 is TGTGCCTGGAGTGATATTGGGGGGTCGGGGGAAAAACTGTTTTTT.

CDR3 sequence: CASSQEARWLYGYTF. CDR3 in DNA: TGTGCCAGCAGCCAAGAGGCCAGGTGGCTCTATGGCTACACCTTC. The chain links TRBV14 to TRBJ1-2; D remains ambiguous. V lost 0 bases and J 4 bases, leaving 12 bases between the germline ends. This CDR3 comprises 15 residues. CDR1 and CDR2 from the germline V gene are SGHDN and FVKESK.

The chain carries TRBV7-9 and TRBJ1-1; a weak D match, TRBD1 (6 bases). This CDR3 has 13 residues. CDR1 is SEHNR and CDR2 is FQNEAQ in the germline V gene (reference sequence). V was cut by 5 bases and J by 1 base, with 8 bases left in between. The CDR3 spells CASSRTANTEAFF. The CDR3, as DNA: TGTGCCAGCAGCAGGACAGCGAACACTGAAGCTTTCTTT. Combining the CDR3 with reference TRBV7-9 and TRBJ1-1 gives the whole variable domain DTGVSQNPRHKITKRGQNVTFRCDPISEHNRLYWYRQTLGQGPEFLTYFQNEAQLEKSRLLSDRFSAERPKGSFSTLEIQRTEQGDSAMYLCASSRTANTEAFFGQGTRLTVV.

The chain links TRBV11-2 to TRBJ2-1; perhaps TRBD1 as D (5 bases). Trimming pared 6 bases from V and 0 bases from J, leaving 15 bases between. From germline, CDR1 is SGHAT and CDR2 FQNNGV. This CDR3 is built from 16 residues. CDR3: CASRLGLLSSYNEQFF. CDR3 nucleotides: TGTGCCAGCAGGCTGGGGCTCCTTAGCTCCTACAATGAGCAGTTCTTC. The whole variable domain, filled in from reference TRBV11-2 and TRBJ2-1, reads EAGVAQSPRYKIIEKRQSVAFWCNPISGHATLYWYQQILGQGPKLLIQFQNNGVVDDSQLPKDRFSAERLKGVDSTLKIQPAKLEDSAVYLCASRLGLLSSYNEQFFGPGTRLTVL.